Listed here is a single T cell receptor beta chain. Other DNA variants within this sample encode the same CDR3. These data are taken from a study of control samples from healthy donors and cancer patients. Assay used: immunoSEQ multiplex PCR; TCRdb lists only in-frame clones, some missing. The table lists around 85,000 clones, roughly 93% of them singletons, with approximately 4.8% in the top ten. This TCR was sampled from a young woman in good health. The material sequenced was blood.

In DNA, the CDR3 is TGCGCCAGCAGCAGGGACGGACTCTATGGCTACACCTTC. Encoded protein: CASSRDGLYGYTF. V gene TRBV5-1 combines with J gene TRBJ1-2; D is perhaps TRBD1 (5 bases). Germline CDR1 is SGHRS and CDR2 is YFSETQ. Trimming took 4 bases from V and 4 from J, leaving 11 bases between them. The CDR3 loop spans 13 amino acids.